This entry lists 27 T cell receptor beta chains sequenced from one sample in a study of T cells expressing NK-cell markers. TCRdb re-called the 5' RACE reads; one entry per CDR3 protein, DNA not given. Across a few hundred thousand distinct CDR3 sequences, the top ten clones capture around 4% of the sample. The sample taken for sequencing was blood T cells: a sorted CD56 or NKG2C T cell subset, CD4+ or CD8+ T cells, or bulk PBMC T cells (not recorded which). The receptors derive from a man in his late teens or twenties in good health.

The gene calls are TRBV27 and TRBJ2-7; TCRdb designates TRBD2, a call that cannot be tested without DNA. Germline CDR1 MNHEY, CDR2 SMNVEV (reference sequence). The length of the CDR3 is 15 residues. Here the CDR3 reads CASSLGGGRSYEQYF.

The chain couples TRBV12-3 or TRBV12-4 to TRBJ1-5. The CDR3 consists of 15 residues. This chain's CDR3 is CASSLYLRDDQPQHF.

The genes are TRBV28 and TRBJ2-7; TCRdb names TRBD2, which stays unverified in the absence of DNA. Per the germline V gene, CDR1 is MDHEN and CDR2 is SYDVKM. The CDR3 sequence is 14 residues long. The CDR3 reads CASTLAGGPHEQYF.

The chain combines TRBV5-4 with TRBJ2-5. This CDR3 has 13 amino acids. Germline lookup yields CDR1 SGHNT and CDR2 YYREEE (reference sequence). The CDR3 loop reads CASSLAVHGTQYF.

The chain combines TRBV12-3 or TRBV12-4 with TRBJ2-7; the D gene TCRdb calls, TRBD1, cannot be checked with no DNA. This CDR3 has 16 amino acids. The CDR3 loop reads CASSPGTGPGSYEQYF.

The genes are TRBV29-1 and TRBJ2-1; the TCRdb D gene call, TRBD2, has no DNA to confirm it. Germline assignment: CDR1 SQVTM and CDR2 ANQGSEA. CDR3 length: 13 residues. The CDR3 protein is CSVSLSGRNEQFF.

The chain joins TRBV5-1 to TRBJ2-7; TCRdb proposes TRBD1, but this gene call is untestable without DNA. Germline V gene sequence: CDR1 SGHRS, CDR2 YFSETQ. This CDR3 is built from 16 residues. This CDR3 reads CASSFNPGGGNYEQYF.

The gene calls are TRBV12-3 or TRBV12-4 and TRBJ2-3; no DNA is available, so the TRBD1 call from TCRdb remains unchecked. The CDR3 consists of 15 residues. The CDR3 loop is CASSLRTGGTDTQYF.

This chain joins TRBV15 and TRBJ1-4; the D call of TRBD1 rests on TCRdb alone, since no DNA is present to check it. The CDR3 contains 14 residues. Germline V gene data show CDR1 as LNHNV and CDR2 as YYDKDF (reference sequence). CDR3 loop: CATSRGQGFEKLFF.

V and J are TRBV19 and TRBJ2-1; the D call of TRBD1 rests on TCRdb alone, since no DNA is present to check it. Looked up from germline, CDR1 is LNHDA and CDR2 is SQIVND (reference sequence). This CDR3 is 14 amino acids long. The CDR3 protein is CASSIIGGYNEQFF.

The chain is built from TRBV12-3 or TRBV12-4 and TRBJ1-2. The CDR3 has 14 residues. The CDR3 is CASSLSGSPYGYTF.

The chain combines TRBV29-1 with TRBJ2-3; the TCRdb call, TRBD1, lacks DNA for checking. CDR1 and CDR2 (germline): SQVTM, ANQGSEA. The CDR3 contains 14 residues. The CDR3 loop reads CSVTYGTSQDTQYF.

The chain recombines TRBV12-3 or TRBV12-4 with TRBJ2-7; TCRdb names TRBD1, which stays unverified in the absence of DNA. The CDR3 contains 15 residues. The CDR3 is CASSKTGRGGYEQYF.

This sequence joins TRBV7-8 and TRBJ2-5; the D gene TCRdb calls, TRBD2, cannot be checked with no DNA. This CDR3 has 17 residues. CDR1 and CDR2 (germline): SGHVS, FQNEAQ. CDR3 in amino acids: CASNLERLAGLQETQYF.

This sequence joins TRBV5-1 and TRBJ2-3; the TRBD1 assignment by TCRdb is unverifiable without DNA. The CDR3 has 17 amino acids. Germline-derived CDR1 and CDR2 are SGHRS and YFSETQ. The CDR3 reads CASSFGGRELDTDTQYF.

The chain combines TRBV5-1 with TRBJ2-1; TCRdb names TRBD2, which stays unverified in the absence of DNA. The germline V gene has CDR1 SGHRS and CDR2 YFSETQ. The CDR3 runs to 18 residues. The CDR3 is CASSREREAPLTYNEQFF.

The J gene is TRBJ2-2, the V gene TRBV5-1. This CDR3 has 15 residues. Germline values: CDR1 SGHRS, CDR2 YFSETQ. The CDR3 region is CASTSDSPGTGELFF.

The rearrangement links TRBV25-1 to TRBJ1-5; TCRdb proposes TRBD1, but this gene call is untestable without DNA. Germline V gene data show CDR1 as MGHDK and CDR2 as SYGVNS. The CDR3 is 14 residues long. The CDR3 is CASSGTGSSQPQHF.

This chain joins TRBV2 and TRBJ1-5. Germline V gives CDR1 SNHLY, CDR2 FYNNEI. The CDR3 has 14 amino acids. CDR3 sequence: CASSYGSRGQPQHF.

The chain combines TRBV5-6 with TRBJ1-1; no DNA is available, so the TRBD1 call from TCRdb remains unchecked. The CDR3 runs 14 residues. Germline V gene lookup returns CDR1 SGHDT and CDR2 YYEEEE. Here the CDR3 reads CASSPYGTGEIAFF.

V and J are TRBV7-2 and TRBJ2-5; TCRdb's D gene call, TRBD2, goes unchecked for lack of DNA. Germline V gene lookup returns CDR1 SGHTA and CDR2 FQGNSA. The CDR3 is made up of 15 amino acids. The CDR3 region is CASSFGDFYQETQYF.

The J gene is TRBJ1-3, the V gene TRBV20-1; TCRdb names TRBD1, which stays unverified in the absence of DNA. The CDR3 is 14 residues long. Germline V gives CDR1 DFQATT, CDR2 SNEGSKA (reference sequence). The chain's CDR3 is CSARVSGGQNTIYF.

The chain is built from TRBV19 and TRBJ1-5. CDR1 and CDR2 from the germline V gene are LNHDA and SQIVND (reference sequence). The CDR3 contains 15 residues. CDR3 protein: CASRRVTMGNQPQHF.

The CDR3 is CASSAGEFGGELFF. This sequence joins TRBV9 and TRBJ2-2. The CDR3 has 14 amino acids. Looked up from germline, CDR1 is SGDLS and CDR2 is YYNGEE.

This rearrangement joins TRBV5-1 to TRBJ2-3; the D call from TCRdb, TRBD2, cannot be confirmed without DNA. The germline gives CDR1 SGHRS, CDR2 YFSETQ. The CDR3 is 18 amino acids. This CDR3 is CASSGLAGGLGSTDTQYF. The full variable domain, with the rest looked up from reference TRBV5-1 and TRBJ2-3, is KAGVTQTPRYLIKTRGQQVTLSCSPISGHRSVSWYQQTPGQGLQFLFEYFSETQRNKGNFPGRFSGRQFSNSRSEMNVSTLELGDSALYLCASSGLAGGLGSTDTQYFGPGTRLTVL.

The rearrangement joins TRBV12-3 or TRBV12-4 to TRBJ2-2; checking the TCRdb D call of TRBD2 is not possible without DNA. This CDR3 contains 14 residues. CDR3 residues: CASSLKGSTGELFF.

The chain has TRBV6-5 and TRBJ1-4. CDR1 is MNHEY, CDR2 SVGAGI, per germline. CDR3 size: 13 residues. CDR3 in amino acids: CASRVSTNEKLFF.